The 17 T cell receptor beta chains below were found in one sample sequenced in a study of beta chain features in type 1 diabetes. No antigens are known for them. Expressed TCRB transcripts were sequenced because the entire RNA isolate underwent reverse transcription. Profiling relied on immunoSEQ multiplex PCR, and the TCRdb table lists in-frame clones only, not all of them. This sample yields about 150,000 clones, of which 6.5% to 8.5% are seen a single time; approximately 0.54% belongs to the top ten. Findings and limits, study-wide: Type 1 diabetes patients had moderately but significantly shorter TCRB CDR3s in all four CD4+ subsets.

The sequenced sample consisted of central memory CD4+ T cells from blood. These receptors all stem from a man aged 18-30 years with type 1 diabetes.

The table lists this clone with a few counts. Its ends do not fully match the called genes, so a read error is possible. V gene TRBV5-4 combines with J gene TRBJ2-7, with TRBD1 identical over 8 bases. CDR1 and CDR2 (germline): SGHNT, YYREEE (reference sequence). This CDR3 is 14 amino acids long. CDR3 DNA: TGCGCCAGCAGCCGAGAGACAGGGGCCTACGAGCAGTACTTC. It yields the protein CASSRETGAYEQYF.

This clone was counted between two and nine times. This chain connects TRBV4-3 to TRBJ1-3; 8 bases agree with TRBD1. Germline values: CDR1 LGHNA, CDR2 YSLEER. V gave up 0 bases and J gave up 0 bases; unmatched junction bases: 7. The CDR3 runs to 18 residues. The CDR3 reads CASSQDLQGGGSGNTIYF. For the CDR3, the DNA is TGCGCCAGCAGCCAAGACCTACAGGGGGGTGGCTCTGGAAACACCATATATTTT.

V gene TRBV9 combines with J gene TRBJ2-1, with no clear D. Germline-derived CDR1 and CDR2 are SGDLS and YYNGEE. V was trimmed by 4 bases and J by 2 bases, leaving 19 bases between them. CDR3 length: 17 amino acids. Here the CDR3 DNA reads TGTGCCAGCAGCTCCCCCCGAGACTCCTTTACCTACAATGAGCAGTTCTTC. It encodes CASSSPRDSFTYNEQFF.

The chain combines TRBV21-1 with TRBJ1-2. TRBV21-1 is given as a pseudogene. This CDR3 comprises 15 residues. Written as DNA, the CDR3 is TGTGCCAGCAGCAATCCCGAGGACTCCTCGCGGGGCTACACCTTC. It translates to CASSNPEDSSRGYTF.

This clone showed up just a few times. This sequence joins TRBV5-4 and TRBJ2-1; 7 bases align to TRBD2. The V gene's germline CDR1 is SGHNT and CDR2 YYREEE (reference sequence). This CDR3 comprises 13 residues. The V gene end was trimmed by 4 bases and the J gene end by 5 bases; junction bases not matched to a gene: 3. The CDR3 sequence: CASSSTSDNEQFF. The CDR3 nucleotides read TGTGCCAGCAGCAGCACTAGCGACAATGAGCAGTTCTTC.

This clone has more than one count but fewer than ten. This rearrangement joins TRBV18 to TRBJ2-3; 9 bases fit TRBD1. V gave up 3 bases and J gave up 1 base; unmatched junction bases: 2. CDR3 length: 15 amino acids. Germline V gives CDR1 KGHSH, CDR2 LQKENI. CDR3 bases: TGTGCCAGCTCACCTACAGGGGGCCGCACAGATACGCAGTATTTT. It translates to CASSPTGGRTDTQYF.

There are a few counts of this clone. Other DNA sequences in the same sample also yield this CDR3. The genes are TRBV6-5 and TRBJ1-6; 8 bases agree with TRBD1. Germline V gives CDR1 MNHEY, CDR2 SVGAGI. The V segment lost 2 bases and the J segment 7 bases; nucleotides outside the gene matches: 4. This CDR3 spans 15 amino acids. In nucleotides, the CDR3 is TGTGCCAGCAGTTACCGGGACAGGAAAAATTCACCCCTCCACTTT. Translated: CASSYRDRKNSPLHF.

The chain couples TRBV29-1 to TRBJ2-3; TRBD2 matches 10 bases. CDR1 and CDR2 (germline): SQVTM, ANQGSEA. The CDR3 is 17 amino acids. With 2 bases clipped from V and 6 bases from J, the junction kept 14 bases outside the gene matches. This CDR3 is CSVESSYEREGRDTQYF. The CDR3 nucleotides are TGCAGCGTTGAATCGAGTTATGAGCGGGAGGGCCGGGATACGCAGTATTTT.

The V gene is TRBV18, the J gene TRBJ1-1; perhaps TRBD1 as D (5 bases). V lost 0 bases and J 1 base, leaving 12 bases between the germline ends. CDR1 and CDR2 from the germline V gene are KGHSH and LQKENI. The CDR3 has 16 amino acids. CDR3 in amino acids: CASSPPGGRGNTEAFF. The DNA of the CDR3 is TGTGCCAGCTCACCACCCGGGGGTCGGGGGAACACTGAAGCTTTCTTT.

This clone came up a few times. The chain couples TRBV18 to TRBJ2-7; TRBD2 aligns across 10 bases. The CDR3 consists of 14 residues. The J segment lost 6 bases and the V segment lost 3 bases, leaving 5 bases of the junction unmatched. In germline, CDR1 is KGHSH, CDR2 LQKENI. Here the CDR3 DNA reads TGTGCCAGCTCACCCCGATCTAGCGGGAGCGAGCAGTACTTC. Encoded protein: CASSPRSSGSEQYF.

The V call is TRBV27, the J call TRBJ2-7, with 8 bases fitting TRBD2. Losses at the gene ends were 6 bases for V and 1 base for J; bases not matched to a gene: 8. This CDR3 region has 15 residues. Germline CDR1 is MNHEY and CDR2 is SMNVEV (reference sequence). CDR3 in DNA: TGTGCCAGCAGCTCCCCCCGGGGGGGGTCCTACGAGCAGTACTTC. Translating it yields CASSSPRGGSYEQYF.

The rearrangement uses TRBV5-1 and TRBJ2-2, with TRBD2 identical over 14 bases. V dropped 4 bases and J dropped 5; count of bases not matched to a gene: 7. The CDR3 extends over 17 amino acids. Germline assignment: CDR1 SGHRS and CDR2 YFSETQ. The CDR3 is CASSTGLAGGLTGELFF. CDR3 nucleotides: TGCGCCAGCAGCACCGGACTAGCGGGAGGACTTACCGGGGAGCTGTTTTTT.

There are a few counts of this clone. This chain uses TRBV7-2 with TRBJ2-3, with TRBD2 identical over 14 bases. This CDR3 has 18 residues. The ends lost 7 bases at V and 6 bases at J; junction bases unmatched: 15. CDR1 is SGHTA and CDR2 is FQGNSA in the germline V gene. The CDR3 sequence is CASTPGLAGGPDFDTQYF. The CDR3 bases are TGTGCCAGCACCCCCGGACTAGCGGGAGGTCCGGACTTCGATACGCAGTATTTT.

This chain links TRBV19 with TRBJ2-7; D possibly corresponds to TRBD1 (5 bases). V was pared by 2 bases and J by 1 base, with 9 bases between. Germline V gene data show CDR1 as LNHDA and CDR2 as SQIVND (reference sequence). The CDR3 runs to 14 residues. The DNA for the CDR3 is TGTGCCAGTAGTATACGGGCAGGGTCCTACGAGCAGTACTTC. As protein: CASSIRAGSYEQYF.

This chain uses TRBV2 with TRBJ2-2, with TRBD2 matching 11 bases. The CDR3 consists of 17 residues. CDR1 and CDR2 from the germline V gene are SNHLY and FYNNEI. The junction had 9 bases not matched to a gene; V was cut back by 2 bases and J by 7 bases. CDR3 protein: CASSELAGGLGGGELFF. As DNA, the CDR3 is TGTGCCAGCAGTGAACTAGCGGGAGGCCTCGGGGGCGGGGAGCTGTTTTTT.

This chain joins TRBV7-9 and TRBJ2-5, with 8 bases that match TRBD2. CDR1 and CDR2 (germline): SEHNR, FQNEAQ (reference sequence). The junction had 6 bases not matched to a gene; V was cut back by 4 bases and J by 5 bases. The CDR3 is 14 amino acids. CDR3 region: CASSSAGGGETQYF. In DNA form, the CDR3 reads TGTGCCAGCAGCTCCGCGGGAGGTGGGGAGACCCAGTACTTC.

This CDR3 is CATAPREASTDTQYF. In nucleotides, the CDR3 is TGTGCCACCGCCCCCCGCGAAGCTAGCACAGATACGCAGTATTTT. The J gene is TRBJ2-3, the V gene TRBV10-3; no reliable D call. Deletions cut 10 bases from V and 0 bases from J, with 17 bases between. The CDR3 is 15 amino acids. The V gene's germline CDR1 is ENHRY and CDR2 SYGVKD.